The 14 T cell receptor beta chains below were found in one sample sequenced in a study of cytomegalovirus exposure and HLA in healthy donors. The PCR was carried out with 60 Vbeta primers and 13 Jbeta primers. Profiled with immunoSEQ multiplex PCR; TCRdb holds only in-frame clones, not every one. This table holds more than 150,000 clones, approximately 82% found once. Material for sequencing was PBMCs. These receptors all stem from a woman between 18 and 29 years old in good health and CMV-seropositive.

The rearrangement uses TRBV5-1 and TRBJ1-4; 9 bases align to TRBD1. The V gene end was trimmed by 4 bases and the J gene end by 10 bases; junction bases not matched to a gene: 11. CDR1 and CDR2 from the germline V gene are SGHRS and YFSETQ. The CDR3 is 15 residues long. CDR3 in amino acids: CASSTSDRGKGKLFF. CDR3 DNA sequence: TGCGCCAGCAGCACTTCGGACAGGGGCAAGGGAAAACTGTTTTTT.

This clone has a single count. The chain uses TRBV29-1 and TRBJ1-4; D is ambiguous. CDR3 length equals 13 residues. Germline V gene sequence: CDR1 SQVTM, CDR2 ANQGSEA. V shed 3 bases and J shed 7 bases, with 12 bases lying between them. CDR3 amino acids: CSVEGVGGEKLFF. The CDR3 bases are TGCAGCGTTGAGGGAGTAGGCGGTGAAAAACTGTTTTTT.

The chain links TRBV2 to TRBJ1-2; tentatively, D is TRBD1 (5 bases). The germline V gene has CDR1 SNHLY and CDR2 FYNNEI. With 1 base removed from V and 14 bases from J, the gap between germline ends came to 14 bases. The CDR3 has 12 amino acids. The CDR3 bases are TGTGCCAGCAGTGAAGGCGGGACGGAGAAAACCTTC. This codes for CASSEGGTEKTF.

The genes are TRBV6-1 and TRBJ1-1; TRBD1 matches 11 bases. CDR1 and CDR2 from the germline V gene are MNHNS and SASEGT. The trim removed 4 bases at V and 3 bases at J, leaving 13 bases unmatched. CDR3 size: 18 residues. The CDR3 spells CASSVYFRTGGADTEAFF. CDR3 coding DNA: TGTGCCAGCAGTGTATATTTCCGGACAGGGGGCGCCGACACTGAAGCTTTCTTT.

The rearrangement links TRBV4-1 to TRBJ2-5; the D gene is possibly TRBD2 (6 bases). V lost 1 base and J 7 bases, leaving 13 bases between the germline ends. Per germline, CDR1 MGHRA and CDR2 YSYEKL. There are 14 residues in the CDR3. The CDR3 DNA reads as TGCGCCAGCAGCCAAGGGAGTGTCGGGGGGACCCAGTACTTC. Amino acids: CASSQGSVGGTQYF.

A note on this clone: Its ends do not fully match the called genes, so a read error is possible. The rearrangement uses TRBV7-9 and TRBJ1-2, with D hard to call. The CDR3 sequence is 15 residues long. The germline CDR1 and CDR2 sequences are SEHNR and FQNEAQ (reference sequence). CDR3 nucleotides: TGTGCCAGCGGCTTAGAGGCTACAGCCAACTATGGCTACACCTTC. Translation: CASGLEATANYGYTF.

A few counts support this clone. The rearrangement uses TRBV6-1 and TRBJ2-3; 7 bases match TRBD1. The CDR3 length is 15 residues. With 4 bases clipped from V and 3 bases from J, the junction kept 7 bases outside the gene matches. Germline assignment: CDR1 MNHNS and CDR2 SASEGT. In nucleotides, the CDR3 is TGTGCCAGCAGTGCCATGACAGGGCGAACAGATACGCAGTATTTT. This codes for CASSAMTGRTDTQYF.

This chain links TRBV5-1 with TRBJ2-5; tentatively, D is TRBD1 (5 bases). The last part of the DNA fits TRBJ2-7 better; the J call may be wrong. The CDR3 is made up of 14 amino acids. Germline V CDR1 and CDR2: SGHRS, YFSETQ. The CDR3 coding sequence is TGCGCCAGCAGCTTTTTACAGGACCCCTACGAGCAGTACTTC. Translated: CASSFLQDPYEQYF.

This clone was counted once. As DNA, the CDR3 is TGTGCCAGCAGCTTAAATAGCCTAGTGTTAGGCTACGAGCAGTACTTC. Amino acids: CASSLNSLVLGYEQYF. The chain recombines TRBV7-3 with TRBJ2-7; no clear D gene. The CDR3 extends over 16 amino acids. V gave up 1 base and J gave up 3 bases, with 16 bases separating them. The germline CDR1 and CDR2 sequences are SGHTA and FQGTGA.

The chain is built from TRBV7-9 and TRBJ1-2; perhaps TRBD1 as D (5 bases). V was clipped by 6 bases and J by 1 base, with 15 bases between them. Germline assignment: CDR1 SEHNR and CDR2 FQNEAQ (reference sequence). CDR3 size: 15 residues. This CDR3 reads CASRSGGGDNYGYTF. Written as DNA, the CDR3 is TGTGCCAGCAGGTCTGGTGGAGGGGATAACTATGGCTACACCTTC.

The chain uses TRBV15 and TRBJ2-6, with 8 positions matching TRBD1. Unmatched junction bases numbered 9, after V lost 3 bases and J lost 2 bases. CDR3 size: 18 residues. Per the germline V gene, CDR1 is LNHNV and CDR2 is YYDKDF (reference sequence). In DNA, the CDR3 is TGTGCCACCAGCAGCCCGGACAGGGAAAGCCCTGGGGCCAACGTCCTGACTTTC. Residues: CATSSPDRESPGANVLTF.

The rearrangement links TRBV7-3 to TRBJ2-3, with 8 positions matching TRBD2. CDR3 length: 14 amino acids. CDR1 and CDR2 (germline): SGHTA, FQGTGA. V shed 4 bases, J shed 2 bases, and the junction held 2 bases outside the gene matches. The CDR3, as DNA: TGTGCCAGCAGCTCGGGACTAGTCACAGATACGCAGTATTTT. It is translated as CASSSGLVTDTQYF.

V usage is TRBV28 and J usage is TRBJ2-5; 9 bases are a match to TRBD1. The CDR3 loop spans 13 amino acids. The V gene end was trimmed by 6 bases and the J gene end by 3 bases; junction bases not matched to a gene: 2. From germline, CDR1 is MDHEN and CDR2 SYDVKM. CDR3 sequence (DNA): TGTGCCAGCAGCAGGACAGGGGAAGAGACCCAGTACTTC. Translated, it gives CASSRTGEETQYF.

J is TRBJ2-5 and V is TRBV4-3; D unclear. Germline assignment: CDR1 LGHNA and CDR2 YSLEER. The CDR3 consists of 8 residues. Trimming removed 11 bases at V and 5 bases at J, with 3 bases between. CDR3: CARETQYF. CDR3 coding DNA: TGCGCCCGGGAGACCCAGTACTTC.